What follows are 21 T cell receptor beta chains derived from one specimen sequenced in a study of beta chain features in type 1 diabetes. Findings and caveats of the study: In every one of the four CD4+ subsets, TCRB CDR3s were moderately but significantly shorter in Type 1 diabetes patients.

Their antigen targets remain unknown. The study reverse transcribed the entire isolated RNA, so it sequenced expressed TCRB transcripts. Sequenced by immunoSEQ multiplex PCR; TCRdb stores in-frame clones only, minus some. Found here are about 230,000 clones, under 20% of them singletons; the top ten hold about 0.078%. Sequenced input: naive CD4+ T cells from blood. These receptor sequences come from a man aged 25-45 years with type 1 diabetes.

This clone was counted only a few times. The chain is built from TRBV7-9 and TRBJ2-7; 9 bases match TRBD1. Germline lookup yields CDR1 SEHNR and CDR2 FQNEAQ (reference sequence). V trimming: 4 bases; J trimming: 9 bases; junction bases outside the gene matches: 10. This CDR3 is built from 14 residues. CDR3 bases: TGTGCCAGCAGCTCCCAAAGGACAGGGGCCTGGCAGTACTTC. Protein: CASSSQRTGAWQYF.

This clone turned up a few times. The chain recombines TRBV29-1 with TRBJ1-3; 8 bases align to TRBD1. The J segment lost 9 bases and the V segment lost 3 bases, leaving 10 bases of the junction unmatched. The CDR3 sequence is 14 residues long. CDR1 SQVTM and CDR2 ANQGSEA come from the germline V gene. In DNA form, the CDR3 reads TGCAGCGTTGACCCGACAGGGGCCCGGGGCACCATATATTTT. The encoded protein is CSVDPTGARGTIYF.

This clone was counted between two and nine times. The rearrangement joins TRBV29-1 to TRBJ1-1; D may be TRBD1 (5 bases). From germline, CDR1 is SQVTM and CDR2 ANQGSEA. This CDR3 contains 13 residues. V lost 7 bases and J lost 0, with 12 bases in between. The CDR3 sequence is CSAWDPMNTEAFF. CDR3 nucleotide sequence: TGCAGCGCTTGGGACCCGATGAACACTGAAGCTTTCTTT.

This clone was seen more than once but under ten times. The chain carries TRBV9 and TRBJ2-3, with a weak D call TRBD2 (5 bases). The CDR3 is made up of 15 amino acids. Trimming shortened V by 1 base and J by 1 base, and 10 bases separated the two germline ends. Germline CDR1 reads SGDLS; CDR2 reads YYNGEE. The CDR3, as DNA: TGTGCCAGCAGCGTACAGGTCGGGGGCACAGATACGCAGTATTTT. Protein sequence: CASSVQVGGTDTQYF. The whole variable domain, remainder taken from reference TRBV9 and TRBJ2-3, is DSGVTQTPKHLITATGQRVTLRCSPRSGDLSVYWYQQSLDQGLQFLIQYYNGEERAKGNILERFSAQQFPDLHSELNLSSLELGDSALYFCASSVQVGGTDTQYFGPGTRLTVL.

The V gene is TRBV30, the J gene TRBJ2-5, with 9 nucleotides matching TRBD1. The CDR3 sequence is 12 residues long. V was pared by 4 bases and J by 6 bases, with 3 bases of the junction left unmatched. The germline gives CDR1 GTSNPN, CDR2 SVGIG (reference sequence). CDR3 loop: CAWTDRGKTQYF. CDR3 sequence (DNA): TGTGCCTGGACCGACAGGGGGAAGACCCAGTACTTC.

This chain joins TRBV13 and TRBJ1-4; 7 bases map to TRBD1. The CDR3 runs to 14 residues. J gave up 8 bases and V 4 bases, and 7 bases lay outside the gene matches. CDR1 is PRHDT, CDR2 FYEKMQ, per germline (reference sequence). The CDR3 nucleotides read TGTGCCAGCAGCTCCAAGGGGGCGGGGGAAAAACTGTTTTTT. This sequence encodes CASSSKGAGEKLFF.

This chain joins TRBV7-6 and TRBJ2-1, with D possibly matching TRBD1 (6 bases). Germline V gene lookup returns CDR1 SGHVS and CDR2 FNYEAQ. The CDR3 loop spans 14 amino acids. The V end was cut by 0 bases, the J end by 6 bases, with 9 bases between. The CDR3 region is CASSLAGGRNEQFF. CDR3 nucleotide sequence: TGTGCCAGCAGCTTAGCAGGGGGTCGCAATGAGCAGTTCTTC.

The J gene is TRBJ2-3, the V gene TRBV7-3; 7 bases are a match to TRBD1. Germline V CDR1 and CDR2: SGHTA, FQGTGA. CDR3 size: 15 residues. Trimming cost V 5 bases and J 6 bases; bases outside gene matches: 11. The DNA for the CDR3 is TGTGCCAGCAGCCCATTCGGGGACAGTGGGGATACGCAGTATTTT. As protein: CASSPFGDSGDTQYF.

The chain carries TRBV7-9 and TRBJ2-1, with 12 bases identical to TRBD2. The germline V gene has CDR1 SEHNR and CDR2 FQNEAQ (reference sequence). This CDR3 has 19 amino acids. V gave up 2 bases and J gave up 4 bases; unmatched junction bases: 12. DNA for the CDR3: TGTGCCAGCAGCTTATACCTAGCGGGAGGGCCTCAGCAGTACAATGAGCAGTTCTTC. It translates to CASSLYLAGGPQQYNEQFF.

This clone was seen a handful of times. V is TRBV29-1 and J is TRBJ2-2; 12 bases are a match to TRBD2. CDR3 length: 16 residues. Germline V CDR1 and CDR2: SQVTM, ANQGSEA. Germline trimming cut 3 bases from V and 5 bases from J; bases unmatched to any gene: 7. CDR3 protein: CSVESTSGRSTGELFF. CDR3 DNA sequence: TGCAGCGTTGAGAGCACTAGCGGGAGGAGTACCGGGGAGCTGTTTTTT.

This sequence joins TRBV29-1 and TRBJ2-2; TRBD1 might be the D (5 bases). The CDR3 loop spans 15 amino acids. Per the germline V gene, CDR1 is SQVTM and CDR2 is ANQGSEA. The V end was cut by 5 bases, the J end by 8 bases, with 21 bases between. CDR3 DNA sequence: TGCAGCGTTTTTCTTCGGTTTCAGGGATCAGGGGAGCTGTTTTTT. Translated, it gives CSVFLRFQGSGELFF.

The V gene is TRBV4-2, the J gene TRBJ2-3; 7 positions agree with TRBD2. The CDR3 totals 17 residues. Germline V gene lookup returns CDR1 LGHNA and CDR2 YNFKEQ. V lost 3 bases to trimming and J lost 1 base; unmatched junction nucleotides: 10. The chain's CDR3 is CASSHGEGPSGTDTQYF. As DNA, the CDR3 is TGTGCCAGCAGCCATGGGGAGGGCCCCAGCGGCACAGATACGCAGTATTTT.

The chain recombines TRBV9 with TRBJ2-6; D unclear. The CDR3 extends over 15 amino acids. Trimming took 0 bases from V and 2 from J, leaving 6 bases between them. Germline V gene lookup returns CDR1 SGDLS and CDR2 YYNGEE. The CDR3 is CASSVVRAGANVLTF. The CDR3 region has the DNA TGTGCCAGCAGCGTAGTTAGGGCTGGGGCCAACGTCCTGACTTTC.

This clone turned up a few times. The chain couples TRBV5-1 to TRBJ1-2, with D possibly TRBD1 on 5 matching bases. The ends were cut back, 0 bases at V and 6 bases at J, with 15 bases in the middle. The CDR3 is 15 amino acids. Per germline, CDR1 SGHRS and CDR2 YFSETQ. The CDR3 here is CASSLGTAQGDGYTF. CDR3 in DNA: TGCGCCAGCAGCTTGGGGACGGCGCAGGGCGATGGCTACACCTTC.

The V and J genes are TRBV5-1 and TRBJ2-1, with 8 bases aligning to TRBD2. Germline CDR1 and CDR2: SGHRS and YFSETQ. V trimming: 5 bases; J trimming: 4 bases; junction bases outside the gene matches: 2. The CDR3 is made up of 13 amino acids. The CDR3 protein is CASRSSGYNEQFF. CDR3 sequence (DNA): TGCGCCAGCAGGTCTAGCGGGTACAATGAGCAGTTCTTC.

This clone was observed a handful of times. The genes are TRBV27 and TRBJ2-1; D is possibly TRBD1 (5 bases). Germline lookup yields CDR1 MNHEY and CDR2 SMNVEV (reference sequence). Trimming shortened V by 4 bases and J by 11 bases, and 21 bases separated the two germline ends. The CDR3 loop spans 15 amino acids. This chain's CDR3 is CASSSRQGEMWKQFF. DNA for the CDR3: TGTGCCAGCAGTTCTAGGCAGGGCGAAATGTGGAAGCAGTTCTTC.

V usage is TRBV30 and J usage is TRBJ1-2; the D gene is possibly TRBD1 (6 bases). V was trimmed by 7 bases and J by 10 bases, leaving 19 bases between them. Germline V gene sequence: CDR1 GTSNPN, CDR2 SVGIG (reference sequence). The CDR3 is made up of 12 amino acids. The CDR3 region is CASFRGQGDYTF. The CDR3 bases are TGTGCCTCTTTTCGGGGGCAGGGTGACTACACCTTC.

The rearrangement joins TRBV6-6 to TRBJ2-1; 10 bases fit TRBD2. The CDR3 sequence is 13 residues long. CDR1 is MNHNY, CDR2 SVGAGI, per germline (reference sequence). With 7 bases clipped from V and 7 bases from J, the junction kept 4 bases outside the gene matches. DNA of the CDR3: TGTGCCAGCAATAGCGGGAGGAGGAATGAGCAGTTCTTC. Translated: CASNSGRRNEQFF.

This clone has just a few counts. The V gene is TRBV5-1, the J gene TRBJ2-7, with 9 bases fitting TRBD1. Germline V gene lookup returns CDR1 SGHRS and CDR2 YFSETQ. The CDR3 length is 14 residues. Germline trimming cut 1 base from V and 3 bases from J; bases unmatched to any gene: 2. The CDR3 DNA sequence: TGCGCCAGCAGCTTGACGGACAGGGGCTACGAGCAGTACTTC. It codes for CASSLTDRGYEQYF.

To note about this clone: A read error may produce the germline difference seen at one junction end. V gene TRBV9 combines with J gene TRBJ2-1; 7 bases agree with TRBD1. This CDR3 contains 14 residues. The germline V gene encodes CDR1 SGDLS and CDR2 YYNGEE. The CDR3 DNA sequence: TGTACCAGCAGCGTAGAGCCAGGGGGCAATGAGCAGTTCTTC. Protein product: CTSSVEPGGNEQFF.

The chain employs TRBV5-6 and TRBJ2-1, with D tentatively TRBD1 or TRBD2 (5 bases each). V lost 3 bases, J lost 1 base, and 11 bases lay in between. CDR1 SGHDT and CDR2 YYEEEE come from the germline V gene. The CDR3 length is 15 residues. The CDR3 bases are TGTGCCAGCAGCTCTAAGGGACGGTCCTACAATGAGCAGTTCTTC. Its protein is CASSSKGRSYNEQFF.